These T cell receptor beta chains were read from a single sample in a study of beta chain features in type 1 diabetes. Sequenced by immunoSEQ multiplex PCR; TCRdb stores in-frame clones only, minus some. The sample shows roughly 400,000 clones, about 14% of them seen only once. The material sequenced was naive CD4+ T cells from blood. The receptor set was obtained from a woman aged 18-29 years in good health. The CDR3 runs from the conserved cysteine through the conserved F or W. Fields, in order: J gene, V gene, D gene, CDR3 protein. The D gene is left open where the match is weak.

TRBJ1-1	TRBV2	-	CASRRRAVNTEAFF
TRBJ2-7	TRBV29-1	-	CSTMDNYEQYF
TRBJ2-1	TRBV5-1	TRBD2	CASSLIAGEGEQFF
TRBJ2-7	TRBV6-1	-	CASRMMTPEYF
TRBJ2-1	TRBV6-5	TRBD2	CASSQQLAVEQFF
TRBJ2-3	TRBV18	TRBD2	CASSPEGTSRDTQYF
TRBJ2-1	TRBV18	TRBD1	CASSPPGTATYNEQFF
TRBJ2-3	TRBV7-7	TRBD1	CASSVGQGVTDTQYF
TRBJ2-7	TRBV9	-	CASSVGGTTHEQYF
TRBJ1-4	TRBV30	-	CAWSRQGYEKLFF
TRBJ2-6	TRBV14	-	CASSQFQGSSGANVLTF
TRBJ1-2	TRBV27	TRBD1	CASSPVVGRGLGGYTF
TRBJ2-3	TRBV30	-	CAWSGAADTQYF
TRBJ2-7	TRBV6-5	TRBD2	CASRRLAGHYEQYF
TRBJ2-7	TRBV28	-	CASSPLLAKNYNYEQYF
TRBJ2-1	TRBV28	TRBD2	CASSFYQRLAGGREQFF
TRBJ2-7	TRBV28	TRBD2	CASSPLRDYKYEQYF
TRBJ2-1	TRBV7-9	TRBD2	CASSLGLSGAGEQFF
TRBJ2-7	TRBV5-1	TRBD1	CASSHDRVAYEQYF
TRBJ2-3	TRBV9	TRBD2	CASSPSRIAGGVDTQYF
TRBJ1-1	TRBV5-6	-	CASSLWGHEAFF
TRBJ2-7	TRBV5-1	TRBD1	CASRRDSYEQYF
TRBJ1-5	TRBV6-1	-	CASSFKGVSDQPQHF
TRBJ2-3	TRBV11-2	TRBD2	CASSLVPGGGVHTQYF
TRBJ2-1	TRBV30	TRBD2	CAWSGGLAGVGEQFF
TRBJ1-4	TRBV28	-	CASSRSGVFNEKLFF
TRBJ2-1	TRBV7-2	-	CASSPSRVALNEQFF
TRBJ2-7	TRBV5-1	-	CASSRQLSGGAYEQYF
TRBJ2-1	TRBV27	TRBD2	CASSRLAEQFF
TRBJ1-5	TRBV30	-	CAWNTQADQPQHF
TRBJ1-4	TRBV7-6	-	CASSSFGGAIANEKLFF
TRBJ1-4	TRBV7-2	TRBD1	CASSFTQGKGEKLFF
TRBJ2-4	TRBV10-3	-	CAISGEAKNIQYF
TRBJ1-2	TRBV28	-	CASSGELRYGYTF
TRBJ2-5	TRBV7-2	-	CASSFSGGTGIQETQYF
TRBJ2-3	TRBV4-3	TRBD2	CASSQAFSGRADTQYF
TRBJ2-5	TRBV9	-	CASGRGASFAETQYF
TRBJ1-1	TRBV15	-	CATSTTVKGQRLMNTEAFF
TRBJ2-5	TRBV5-1	-	CASSLETELQETQYF
TRBJ2-3	TRBV14	TRBD2	CASSQDPTSLTDTQYF
TRBJ1-5	TRBV4-1	-	CASSQGSGYRPQHF
TRBJ1-1	TRBV27	-	CASSRQGNTEAFF
TRBJ1-1	TRBV11-2	-	CGGGSNTEAFF
TRBJ2-5	TRBV9	TRBD2	CASSFGTSVGTQYF
TRBJ2-3	TRBV9	TRBD1	CASSVATGVTDTQYF
TRBJ2-1	TRBV4-3	-	CASSQVRRAGNEQFF
TRBJ1-3	TRBV29-1	-	CSVESGAAGNTIYF
TRBJ1-5	TRBV18	-	CASSPMRVHQPQHF
TRBJ2-5	TRBV29-1	-	CSVEEAPGTQYF
TRBJ2-3	TRBV29-1	-	CSVVSVLTDTQYF
TRBJ1-1	TRBV29-1	-	CSVEVLGAKRNTEAFF
TRBJ2-7	TRBV2	-	CASSWTVYEQYF
TRBJ2-6	TRBV7-2	-	CASRPGSGANVLTF
TRBJ2-7	TRBV4-3	-	CASSQEVVFMSSYEQYF
TRBJ1-2	TRBV30	TRBD1	CAWSVRDSLRGYTF
TRBJ2-5	TRBV29-1	TRBD2	CSVDEVAGGPPQTQYF
TRBJ2-7	TRBV4-1	-	CASSQEEAVSSYEQYF
TRBJ2-1	TRBV18	TRBD2	CASSPPGLAAYNEQFF
TRBJ2-7	TRBV30	-	CAWATVYEQYF